One sample yielded the 26 T cell receptor beta chains listed below, sequenced in a study of STAT5B mutations in CD4+ large granular lymphocyte leukemia. Method: immunoSEQ multiplex PCR; TCRdb's copy keeps in-frame clones and lacks some. Of approximately 35,000 clones detected, around 80% appear once; the ten largest clones hold roughly 2.1%. Sequencing was performed on CD4+ T cells from blood buffy coats. These TCRs come from a human donor in good health.

The rearrangement links TRBV29-1 to TRBJ1-2; TRBD1 aligns across 8 bases. Trimming removed 7 bases from V and 4 bases from J; junction bases left unmatched: 14. The length of the CDR3 is 15 residues. Germline-derived CDR1 and CDR2 are SQVTM and ANQGSEA. The CDR3 DNA sequence: TGCAGCGCCACACTCCCGGGACAGGTCCTCTATGGCTACACCTTC. Translated, it gives CSATLPGQVLYGYTF. The full variable domain, its missing parts supplied by reference TRBV29-1 and TRBJ1-2, is SAVISQKPSRDICQRGTSLTIQCQVDSQVTMMFWYRQQPGQSLTLIATANQGSEATYESGFVIDKFPISRPNLTFSTLTVSNMSPEDSSIYLCSATLPGQVLYGYTFGSGTRLTVV.

The rearrangement links TRBV5-1 to TRBJ2-7; 7 bases map to TRBD1. Germline values: CDR1 SGHRS, CDR2 YFSETQ. The CDR3 extends over 14 amino acids. V shed 4 bases and J 3 bases; nucleotides not matched to a gene: 7. This CDR3 reads CASSTGTAHYEQYF. CDR3 coding DNA: TGCGCCAGCAGCACAGGGACAGCACACTACGAGCAGTACTTC.

The genes are TRBV11-2 and TRBJ1-3; D is uncertain. There are 14 residues in the CDR3. V lost 5 bases and J lost 4, with 12 bases in between. The V gene's germline CDR1 is SGHAT and CDR2 FQNNGV. CDR3 nucleotides: TGTGCCAGCAGCCAAGTACGTGCAGGAAACACCATATATTTT. Translation: CASSQVRAGNTIYF. The full variable domain, its missing parts supplied by reference TRBV11-2 and TRBJ1-3, is EAGVAQSPRYKIIEKRQSVAFWCNPISGHATLYWYQQILGQGPKLLIQFQNNGVVDDSQLPKDRFSAERLKGVDSTLKIQPAKLEDSAVYLCASSQVRAGNTIYFGEGSWLTVV.

J is TRBJ2-2 and V is TRBV5-6, with TRBD1 matching over 8 bases. This CDR3 contains 15 residues. The J segment lost 6 bases and the V segment lost 2 bases, leaving 6 bases of the junction unmatched. Germline lookup yields CDR1 SGHDT and CDR2 YYEEEE. CDR3 nucleotide sequence: TGTGCCAGCAGCTTCGACAGGGGTCGAGCCGGGGAGCTGTTTTTT. This sequence encodes CASSFDRGRAGELFF.

V usage is TRBV6-4 and J usage is TRBJ2-3, with D possibly matching TRBD1 (5 bases). V lost 0 bases to trimming and J lost 2 bases, with 15 bases between them. The CDR3 is 17 amino acids. CDR1 is MRHNA and CDR2 is SNTAGT in the germline V gene. The CDR3 spells CASSDSAQGPNTDTQYF. The DNA for the CDR3 is TGTGCCAGCAGTGACTCGGCTCAGGGTCCGAACACAGATACGCAGTATTTT.

This sequence joins TRBV19 and TRBJ1-1; TRBD1 might be the D (5 bases). Trimming left V 3 bases short and J 4 bases short, with 6 bases between. This CDR3 contains 12 residues. Germline CDR1 reads LNHDA; CDR2 reads SQIVND (reference sequence). Written as DNA, the CDR3 is TGTGCCAGTAGTATGAGGGGCACTGAAGCTTTCTTT. Amino acid sequence: CASSMRGTEAFF.

This clone appeared a few times. CDR3 amino acids: CASSPQVGVRWTEAFF. Written as DNA, the CDR3 is TGTGCCAGCAGCCCCCAAGTTGGGGTAAGGTGGACTGAAGCTTTCTTT. The chain recombines TRBV14 with TRBJ1-1; no clear D gene. The CDR3 extends over 16 amino acids. Germline CDR1 reads SGHDN; CDR2 reads FVKESK. V dropped 4 bases and J dropped 5 bases, with 20 bases sitting between them. Full variable domain (missing parts from reference TRBV14 and TRBJ1-1): EAGVTQFPSHSVIEKGQTVTLRCDPISGHDNLYWYRRVMGKEIKFLLHFVKESKQDESGMPNNRFLAERTGGTYSTLKVQPAELEDSGVYFCASSPQVGVRWTEAFFGQGTRLTVV.

The CDR3 protein is CASSVEQGQETQYF. CDR3 sequence (DNA): TGTGCCAGCAGCGTAGAACAGGGCCAAGAGACCCAGTACTTC. V usage is TRBV5-4 and J usage is TRBJ2-5; D may be TRBD1 (6 bases). CDR3 length equals 14 residues. Germline lookup yields CDR1 SGHNT and CDR2 YYREEE (reference sequence). The V end was cut by 4 bases, the J end by 1 base, with 11 bases between. The full variable domain, in which reference TRBV5-4 and TRBJ2-5 provide the parts outside the CDR3, is ETGVTQSPTHLIKTRGQQVTLRCSSQSGHNTVSWYQQALGQGPQFIFQYYREEENGRGNFPPRFSGLQFPNYSSELNVNALELDDSALYLCASSVEQGQETQYFGPGTRLLVL.

This clone was detected only a few times. The chain has TRBV18 and TRBJ2-1; 15 bases align to TRBD2. The CDR3 totals 15 residues. Germline CDR1 is KGHSH and CDR2 is LQKENI. Unmatched junction bases numbered 1, after V lost 3 bases and J lost 7 bases. The CDR3 sequence: CASSPGTSGRNEQFF. In DNA form, the CDR3 reads TGTGCCAGCTCACCGGGGACTAGCGGGAGGAATGAGCAGTTCTTC.

This chain uses TRBV29-1 with TRBJ2-5, with D possibly TRBD2 on 6 matching bases. Germline CDR1 reads SQVTM; CDR2 reads ANQGSEA. The CDR3 has 12 residues. V lost 6 bases to trimming and J lost 5 bases, with 13 bases between them. The CDR3 protein is CSVHQGLETQYF. DNA for the CDR3: TGCAGCGTACACCAGGGACTGGAGACCCAGTACTTC.

This sequence joins TRBV5-1 and TRBJ2-7; 7 nucleotides align to TRBD1. CDR3 length: 15 amino acids. Germline V gene lookup returns CDR1 SGHRS and CDR2 YFSETQ. V was clipped by 3 bases and J by 2 bases; unmatched bases: 8. CDR3 loop: CASSWGSGGAYEQYF. The DNA for the CDR3 is TGCGCCAGCAGCTGGGGCTCAGGGGGTGCCTACGAGCAGTACTTC.

This clone came up a few times. The CDR3: CSVGGAGYRNTEAFF. CDR3 DNA sequence: TGCAGCGTTGGGGGGGCAGGGTATAGAAACACTGAAGCTTTCTTT. The J gene is TRBJ1-1, the V gene TRBV29-1; a weak D match, TRBD1 (6 bases). Germline CDR1 SQVTM, CDR2 ANQGSEA. The CDR3 is 15 amino acids. Trimming pared 4 bases from V and 2 bases from J, leaving 17 bases between. The complete variable domain, with remaining parts taken from reference TRBV29-1 and TRBJ1-1, reads SAVISQKPSRDICQRGTSLTIQCQVDSQVTMMFWYRQQPGQSLTLIATANQGSEATYESGFVIDKFPISRPNLTFSTLTVSNMSPEDSSIYLCSVGGAGYRNTEAFFGQGTRLTVV.

The sample holds one count of this clone. The chain is built from TRBV6-5 and TRBJ2-1, with TRBD2 identical over 7 bases. The length of the CDR3 is 14 residues. Per the germline V gene, CDR1 is MNHEY and CDR2 is SVGAGI. V was pared by 1 base and J by 6 bases, with 3 bases of the junction left unmatched. The CDR3 DNA follows: TGTGCCAGCAGTTACTGGAGGGAGGGCAATGAGCAGTTCTTC. Residues: CASSYWREGNEQFF.

The gene calls are TRBV6-5 and TRBJ1-5; 8 positions agree with TRBD1. The CDR3 spans 15 residues. Germline V lookup: CDR1 MNHEY, CDR2 SVGAGI. V lost 6 bases and J lost 0; bases outside the gene matches: 4. In nucleotides, the CDR3 is TGTGCCAGCAGGATGACAGGGGATAGCAATCAGCCCCAGCATTTT. This encodes CASRMTGDSNQPQHF.

The gene calls are TRBV5-6 and TRBJ1-6; weak D call: TRBD1 (6 bases). Germline lookup yields CDR1 SGHDT and CDR2 YYEEEE. This CDR3 has 17 amino acids. V was shortened by 1 base and J by 4 bases, with 15 bases between the two germline ends. The DNA for the CDR3 is TGTGCCAGCAGCTTGTTCGGGGGCGCGTCATATAATTCACCCCTCCACTTT. The encoded protein is CASSLFGGASYNSPLHF.

The chain joins TRBV11-2 to TRBJ2-2; TRBD2 matches 14 bases. CDR3 length: 17 residues. Per germline, CDR1 SGHAT and CDR2 FQNNGV. V lost 3 bases to trimming and J lost 7 bases; unmatched junction nucleotides: 7. DNA of the CDR3: TGTGCCAGCAGCTTCGCGGGACTAGCGGGAGTGGACGGGGAGCTGTTTTTT. Translated: CASSFAGLAGVDGELFF. Complete variable domain (other parts from reference TRBV11-2 and TRBJ2-2): EAGVAQSPRYKIIEKRQSVAFWCNPISGHATLYWYQQILGQGPKLLIQFQNNGVVDDSQLPKDRFSAERLKGVDSTLKIQPAKLEDSAVYLCASSFAGLAGVDGELFFGEGSRLTVL.

The V call is TRBV6-1, the J call TRBJ1-1; D perhaps matches TRBD1 (5 bases). The CDR3 covers 15 residues. The ends were cut back, 0 bases at V and 2 bases at J, with 10 bases in the middle. Germline assignment: CDR1 MNHNS and CDR2 SASEGT. CDR3 loop: CASSEAPGANTEAFF. The DNA for the CDR3 is TGTGCCAGCAGTGAAGCCCCCGGGGCCAACACTGAAGCTTTCTTT.

This clone was found once. The chain has TRBV5-6 and TRBJ2-7; D remains unclear. Germline V gene lookup returns CDR1 SGHDT and CDR2 YYEEEE. The V gene lost 3 bases and the J gene lost 0 bases, with 13 bases spanning the gap. The CDR3 sequence is 15 residues long. CDR3 loop: CASSSRGVLSYEQYF. The DNA of the CDR3 is TGTGCCAGCAGCTCCAGAGGTGTTCTCTCCTACGAGCAGTACTTC. Full variable domain (outside the CDR3, taken from reference TRBV5-6 and TRBJ2-7): DAGVTQSPTHLIKTRGQQVTLRCSPKSGHDTVSWYQQALGQGPQFIFQYYEEEERQRGNFPDRFSGHQFPNYSSELNVNALLLGDSALYLCASSSRGVLSYEQYFGPGTRLTVT.

The chain has TRBV6-1 and TRBJ1-5; D unresolved. V dropped 4 bases and J dropped 0 bases, with 4 bases sitting between them. Germline V gives CDR1 MNHNS, CDR2 SASEGT. The CDR3 has 13 residues. The CDR3, as DNA: TGTGCCAGCAGTGGGCATAGCAATCAGCCCCAGCATTTT. Its translation: CASSGHSNQPQHF.

The chain has TRBV6-5 and TRBJ1-4; no definite D call. This CDR3 has 14 residues. Looked up from germline, CDR1 is MNHEY and CDR2 is SVGAGI. Trimming removed 6 bases at V and 4 bases at J, with 12 bases between. The DNA of the CDR3 is TGTGCCAGCAGGCCGGATCTGGGTAATGAAAAACTGTTTTTT. This gives the protein CASRPDLGNEKLFF.

This clone was found once. This rearrangement joins TRBV5-1 to TRBJ2-5, with 8 bases fitting TRBD1. V gave up 4 bases and J gave up 5 bases; unmatched junction bases: 19. CDR3 length: 18 residues. Per germline, CDR1 SGHRS and CDR2 YFSETQ. In DNA, the CDR3 is TGCGCCAGCAGCCCAAACGTGAGACAGGGGTGGTTAAGGGAGACCCAGTACTTC. This codes for CASSPNVRQGWLRETQYF.

The rearrangement links TRBV7-8 to TRBJ1-2, with 7 bases lining up with TRBD1. V shed 5 bases, J shed 8 bases, and the junction held 8 bases outside the gene matches. Germline loops: CDR1 SGHVS, CDR2 FQNEAQ. This CDR3 is 13 amino acids long. The CDR3 is CASSHTTGEGYTF. In DNA, the CDR3 is TGTGCCAGCAGCCATACTACAGGGGAAGGCTACACCTTC. Full variable domain (outside the CDR3, taken from reference TRBV7-8 and TRBJ1-2): GAGVSQSPRYKVAKRGQDVALRCDPISGHVSLFWYQQALGQGPEFLTYFQNEAQLDKSGLPSDRFFAERPEGSVSTLKIQRTQQEDSAVYLCASSHTTGEGYTFGSGTRLTVV.

The chain employs TRBV18 and TRBJ1-1; D possibly corresponds to TRBD1 (5 bases). The CDR3 is made up of 14 amino acids. Germline V lookup: CDR1 KGHSH, CDR2 LQKENI. Between the trimmed V and J ends, which lost 6 bases and 5 bases, there was a span of 16 bases. CDR3 sequence reads: CASSPGRAGTEAFF. CDR3 bases: TGTGCCAGCTCTCCCGGACGGGCAGGGACTGAAGCTTTCTTT.

The gene calls are TRBV5-1 and TRBJ2-7; D might be TRBD2 (5 bases). The CDR3 runs 15 residues. V was pared by 0 bases and J by 0 bases, with 10 bases between. Germline lookup yields CDR1 SGHRS and CDR2 YFSETQ. CDR3 DNA: TGCGCCAGCAGCTTGGATAGCGTTAGCTCCTACGAGCAGTACTTC. Amino acid sequence: CASSLDSVSSYEQYF.

There are a few counts of this clone. Here the CDR3 reads CASSMGVNYGYTF. Here the CDR3 DNA reads TGTGCCAGTAGTATGGGAGTTAACTATGGCTACACCTTC. The chain is built from TRBV19 and TRBJ1-2; no firm D call. Germline V CDR1 and CDR2: LNHDA, SQIVND (reference sequence). The CDR3 length is 13 residues. Trimming left V 3 bases short and J 1 base short, with 6 bases between.

This chain links TRBV5-5 with TRBJ1-4; no reliable D call. The CDR3 runs 15 residues. Trimming shortened V by 4 bases and J by 0 bases, and 10 bases separated the two germline ends. From germline, CDR1 is SGHKS and CDR2 YYEKEE (reference sequence). The CDR3 region is CASSLGPATNEKLFF. The CDR3 nucleotides read TGTGCCAGCAGCCTAGGGCCTGCAACTAATGAAAAACTGTTTTTT.